This is a list of T cell receptor beta chains from one sample in a study of T-cell memory formation after mild COVID-19. Each CDR3 protein is one row after TCRdb ran MiXCR on the 5' RACE reads. The repertoire has over 300,000 distinct CDR3 sequences, roughly 20% of them found once; the top ten carry over 20%. The sequencing sample was made of PBMCs or a T cell subset sorted from them (not recorded which). Receptors originate from a young man who had mild COVID-19 (a few samples of this study predate the infection). Cell type and time point are not known. CDR3s include the opening cysteine and the closing phenylalanine or tryptophan. D genes are given only for firm matches. A clone size is listed for some rows: how often the clone was seen (once, few, many), or a class if it is expanded.

>many|-|TRBV4-1|TRBJ2-6
CASSQDFRGARLSSGANVLTF
TGCGCCAGCAGCCAAGATTTTCGGGGGGCGCGGCTATCTTCTGGGGCCAACGTCCTGACTTTC
>few|TRBD2|TRBV11-2|TRBJ2-3
CASSLLADTDTQYF
TGTGCCAGCAGCCTTCTAGCGGACACAGATACGCAGTATTTT
>few|TRBD2|TRBV6-2/TRBV6-3|TRBJ2-2
CASGRVELFF
TGTGCCAGCGGGAGGGTGGAGCTGTTTTTT
>few|-|TRBV20-1|TRBJ2-5
CSARDRRAGQTQYF
TGCAGTGCTAGAGATAGGAGGGCGGGGCAGACCCAGTACTTC
>many|-|TRBV27|TRBJ2-5
CASGPGGGETQYF
TGTGCCAGCGGGCCTGGGGGTGGGGAGACCCAGTACTTC
>few|-|TRBV5-1|TRBJ2-1
CASSSGPPGVAYNEQFF
TGCGCCAGCAGCTCTGGTCCCCCAGGGGTGGCCTACAATGAGCAGTTCTTC
>few|-|TRBV5-1|TRBJ2-2
CASSLGLDFTGELFF
TGCGCCAGCAGCTTAGGTTTGGATTTTACCGGGGAGCTGTTTTTT
>few|-|TRBV27|TRBJ2-4
CASSLSYTGTIAKNIQYF
TGTGCCAGCAGTCTATCATACACCGGAACCATAGCCAAAAACATTCAGTACTTC
>few|TRBD1|TRBV7-2|TRBJ1-1
CASRKRTGYTEAFF
TGTGCCAGCAGGAAGAGGACAGGGTACACTGAAGCTTTCTTT
>-|-|TRBV2|TRBJ2-1
CASSGGGASYNEQFF
TGTGCCAGCAGTGGAGGGGGGGCAAGCTACAATGAGCAGTTCTTC
>few|TRBD2|TRBV11-1|TRBJ2-7
CASSGGTIKQYF
TGTGCCAGCAGCGGAGGGACTATAAAGCAGTACTTC
>few|TRBD1|TRBV25-1|TRBJ1-1
CASGTGGAETEAFF
TGTGCCAGCGGAACAGGGGGCGCGGAAACTGAAGCTTTCTTT
>-|-|TRBV12-3/TRBV12-4|TRBJ1-1
CASSGALGTEAFF
TGTGCCAGCAGTGGGGCGCTGGGTACTGAAGCTTTCTTT
>-|-|TRBV10-3|TRBJ2-1
CASPDRYNRVCNEQFF
TGTGCCAGCCCAGACCGTTACAACAGGGTTTGCAATGAGCAGTTCTTC
>-|-|TRBV11-2|TRBJ2-1
CASSPRRQSNEQFF
TGTGCCAGCAGCCCTCGTCGACAGAGCAATGAGCAGTTCTTC
>-|TRBD2|TRBV12-3/TRBV12-4|TRBJ2-1
CASSASPGLARSSYNEQFF
TGTGCCAGCAGTGCAAGTCCGGGACTAGCCAGGAGCTCCTACAATGAGCAGTTCTTC
>few|-|TRBV11-2|TRBJ1-2
CASSFGALSYGYTF
TGTGCCAGCAGCTTCGGGGCGTTGAGCTATGGCTACACCTTC
>few|-|TRBV20-1|TRBJ1-3
CSASRDLAGNTIYF
TGCAGTGCTAGCCGCGACCTGGCTGGAAACACCATATATTTT
>-|-|TRBV7-9|TRBJ1-1
CASSLAATAFF
TGTGCCAGCAGCTTAGCCGCCACGGCTTTCTTT
>-|-|TRBV20-1|TRBJ1-1
CSARGEMNTEAFF
TGCAGTGCTAGAGGGGAAATGAACACTGAAGCTTTCTTT
>-|-|TRBV14|TRBJ1-1
CASSPVRGGLAFF
TGTGCCAGCAGCCCGGTGAGGGGGGGCTTGGCTTTCTTT
>-|TRBD2|TRBV6-2/TRBV6-3|TRBJ2-7
CASSTRLAGGPGLSAYEQYF
TGTGCCAGCAGTACACGACTAGCGGGGGGCCCGGGACTTTCGGCCTACGAGCAGTACTTC
>-|-|TRBV20-1|TRBJ2-4
CSARAVIVAKNIQYF
TGCAGTGCTAGAGCGGTTATAGTAGCCAAAAACATTCAGTACTTC
>few|TRBD1|TRBV5-5|TRBJ1-1
CASSLGTATEAFF
TGTGCCAGCAGCTTAGGGACAGCCACTGAAGCTTTCTTT
>few|-|TRBV3-1|TRBJ1-1
CASSQAAVNVEAFF
TGTGCCAGCAGCCAAGCGGCCGTAAACGTTGAAGCTTTCTTT
>many|-|TRBV7-2|TRBJ1-5
CASSLKYYSNQPQHF
TGTGCCAGCAGCTTAAAGTATTATAGCAATCAGCCCCAGCATTTT
>-|-|TRBV7-7|TRBJ2-5
CASSFSGRETQYF
TGTGCTAGCAGCTTTTCAGGGCGAGAGACCCAGTACTTC
>many|-|TRBV12-3/TRBV12-4|TRBJ1-2
CASSLEGYGYTF
TGCGCCAGCAGCTTGGAAGGGTATGGCTACACCTTC
>-|-|TRBV4-3|TRBJ1-2
CASSQQGYGYGYTF
TGCGCCAGCAGCCAACAGGGTTACGGCTATGGCTACACCTTC
>many|-|TRBV5-4|TRBJ1-1
CASSFGGAETEAFF
TGTGCCAGCAGCTTCGGGGGGGCAGAAACTGAAGCTTTCTTT
>-|TRBD1|TRBV4-2|TRBJ1-2
CASSQDRMDRGYGYTF
TGTGCCAGCAGCCAAGATCGCATGGACAGGGGCTATGGCTACACCTTC
>-|-|TRBV19|TRBJ2-2
CASSMQGRTGELFF
TGTGCCAGTAGTATGCAGGGCAGAACCGGGGAGCTGTTTTTT